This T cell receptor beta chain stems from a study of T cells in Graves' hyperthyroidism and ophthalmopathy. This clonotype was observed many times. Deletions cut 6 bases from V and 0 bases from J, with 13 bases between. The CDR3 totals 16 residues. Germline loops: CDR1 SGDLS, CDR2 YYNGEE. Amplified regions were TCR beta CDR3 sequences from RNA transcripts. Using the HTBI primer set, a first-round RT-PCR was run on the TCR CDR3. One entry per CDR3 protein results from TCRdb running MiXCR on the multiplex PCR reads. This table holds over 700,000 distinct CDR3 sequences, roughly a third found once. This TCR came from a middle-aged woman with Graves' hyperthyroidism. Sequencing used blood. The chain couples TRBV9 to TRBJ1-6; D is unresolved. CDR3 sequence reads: CASNPTPSSYNSPLHF. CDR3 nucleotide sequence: TGTGCCAGCAACCCCACTCCAAGCTCCTATAATTCACCCCTCCACTTT.